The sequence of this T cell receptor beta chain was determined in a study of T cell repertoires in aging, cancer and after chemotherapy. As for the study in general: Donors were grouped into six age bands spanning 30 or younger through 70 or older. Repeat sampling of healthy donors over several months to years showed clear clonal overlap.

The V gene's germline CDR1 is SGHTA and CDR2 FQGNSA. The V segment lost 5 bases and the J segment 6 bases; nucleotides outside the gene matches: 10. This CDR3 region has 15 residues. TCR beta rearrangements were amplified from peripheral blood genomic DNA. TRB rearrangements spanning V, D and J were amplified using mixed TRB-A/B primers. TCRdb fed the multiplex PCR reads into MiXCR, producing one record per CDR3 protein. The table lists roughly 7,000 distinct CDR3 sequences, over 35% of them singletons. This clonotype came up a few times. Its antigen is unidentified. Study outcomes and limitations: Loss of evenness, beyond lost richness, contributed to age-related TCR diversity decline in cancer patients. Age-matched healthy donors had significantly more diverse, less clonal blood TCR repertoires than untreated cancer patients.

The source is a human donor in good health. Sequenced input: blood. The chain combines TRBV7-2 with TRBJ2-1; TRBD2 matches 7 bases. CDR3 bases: TGTGCCAGCAGCCCACGGGGGGTCGTTGGCAATGAGCAGTTCTTC. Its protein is CASSPRGVVGNEQFF.